Described below is a single T cell receptor beta chain sequence and its context. What it binds is unknown. The sample originates from a study of radiotherapy plus CTLA-4 blockade in lung cancer. This CDR3 contains 15 residues. Germline values: CDR1 SGHRS, CDR2 YFSETQ. Losses at the gene ends were 4 bases for V and 2 bases for J; bases not matched to a gene: 7. Assay: immunoSEQ multiplex PCR; the TCRdb copy retains only in-frame clones and omits some. The sample carries about 73,000 clones, about nine tenths recorded once. Ipilimumab-mediated CTLA-4 blockade plus focal radiation was given to patients having chemo-refractory metastatic non-small-cell lung cancer. Study-level points and caveats: Blood saw expansion of tumor-derived TCR clones after radiotherapy plus ipilimumab.

The chain uses TRBV5-1 and TRBJ2-5; 8 bases are shared with TRBD2. Sample: peripheral blood, taken from a patient treated with radiotherapy plus ipilimumab. The receptor was derived from a human donor with non-small cell lung cancer that progressed on radiotherapy plus ipilimumab. The CDR3 is CASSPWPGGQETQYF. Here the CDR3 DNA reads TGCGCCAGCAGCCCTTGGCCGGGGGGGCAAGAGACCCAGTACTTC.